A single T cell receptor (beta chain) is shown here with its context. Its antigen is not known. The CDR3 loop spans 15 amino acids. Losses at the gene ends were 5 bases for V and 3 bases for J; bases not matched to a gene: 6. CDR1 and CDR2 from the germline V gene are MGHRA and YSYEKL. This record comes from a study of cytomegalovirus exposure and HLA in healthy donors. On the study more broadly: According to later analysis, the same platform produced the 120 validation and 666 first-cohort repertoires. General study findings and limits: Overall, about 160 TCR beta chains were annotated as cytomegalovirus-associated. Across donors, most TCRs were seen rarely, yet some public ones were widespread.

The donors were members of the roughly 130-subject validation cohort (separate from the approximately 670-subject first cohort). The method was immunoSEQ multiplex PCR; TCRdb's version includes in-frame clones alone and lacks a portion of them. The profile shows some 170,000 clones, roughly 84% of them singletons. The genes are TRBV4-1 and TRBJ1-2; 10 nucleotides align to TRBD1. Specimen: PBMCs. The receptor was derived from a man younger than 40 in good health and CMV-seropositive. The CDR3 coding sequence is TGCGCCAGCAGCGAGACAGGGGGCTACGACTATGGCTACACCTTC. Translation gives CASSETGGYDYGYTF.